This record covers a single TCR beta chain. This specimen comes from a study of blood T cell repertoires in COVID-19. About the research overall: Donors in the United States, Italy and Spain gave samples during acute or convalescent COVID-19. T cells, B-cell-depleted T cells, or PBMCs provided the cDNA or gDNA that served as material.

Trimming removed 1 base from V and 2 bases from J, with 13 bases in between. The CDR3 length is 15 residues. Germline loops: CDR1 SGHDT, CDR2 YYEEEE. Original data processing: From reference gene primer amplification, estimates of nucleated cell counts were derived. Assay used: immunoSEQ multiplex PCR; TCRdb lists only in-frame clones, some missing. V and J calls and clone size are given by that table; D and trimming were obtained from the DNA. The data show under 85,000 clones, approximately 80% seen once. A Seattle source enrolled patients during active infection and followed them longitudinally. Sequencing was carried out using peripheral blood. The rearrangement uses TRBV5-6 and TRBJ2-7; D is perhaps TRBD1 (6 bases). The sequence was obtained from a man aged 50-59 years with COVID-19, enrolled during active disease. The CDR3 region has the DNA TGTGCCAGCAGCTTGTGGACGACAGGTACCTACGAGCAGTACTTC. Translated, it gives CASSLWTTGTYEQYF. The whole variable domain, filled in from reference TRBV5-6 and TRBJ2-7, reads DAGVTQSPTHLIKTRGQQVTLRCSPKSGHDTVSWYQQALGQGPQFIFQYYEEEERQRGNFPDRFSGHQFPNYSSELNVNALLLGDSALYLCASSLWTTGTYEQYFGPGTRLTVT.